The entry that follows covers one T cell receptor beta chain sequence. Using immunoSEQ multiplex PCR, the repertoire was profiled, and TCRdb retains in-frame clones only, with some absent. The data hold fewer than 700,000 clones, with 90% to 95% observed a single time. Naive CD8 populations comprised CD45RO-negative cells positively selected for CCR7, excluding terminally differentiated effector memory CD45RA+ cells. The sample originates from a study of shared clonotypes between healthy human individuals. This CDR3 is built from 14 residues. Germline CDR1 and CDR2: SGDLS and YYNGEE. Trimming took off 3 bases at V and 2 bases at J, with 9 bases between the two ends.

The sample comprised naive CD8+ T cells sorted from blood. The chain uses TRBV9 and TRBJ1-3; the D is unclear. The source is a woman aged 25 to 45 in good health. The CDR3 spells CASSETPAGNTIYF. CDR3 bases: TGTGCCAGCAGCGAAACACCGGCTGGAAACACCATATATTTT.